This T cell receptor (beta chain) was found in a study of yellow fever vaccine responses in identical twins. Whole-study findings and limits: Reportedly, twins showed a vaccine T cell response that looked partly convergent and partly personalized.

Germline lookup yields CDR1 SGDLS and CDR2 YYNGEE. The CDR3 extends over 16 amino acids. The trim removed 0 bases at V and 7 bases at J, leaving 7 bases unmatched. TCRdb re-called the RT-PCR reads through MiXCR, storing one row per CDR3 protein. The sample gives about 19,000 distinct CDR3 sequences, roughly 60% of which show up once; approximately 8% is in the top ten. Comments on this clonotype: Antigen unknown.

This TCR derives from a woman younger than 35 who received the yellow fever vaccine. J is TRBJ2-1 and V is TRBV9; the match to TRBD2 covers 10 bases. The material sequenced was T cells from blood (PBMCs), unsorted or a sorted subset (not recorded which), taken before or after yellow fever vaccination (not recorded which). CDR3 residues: CASSVAISGRWNEQFF. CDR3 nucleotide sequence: TGTGCCAGCAGCGTAGCGATTAGCGGGAGGTGGAATGAGCAGTTCTTC.